What follows describes a single T cell receptor (beta chain). These data are taken from a study of T cells in Graves' hyperthyroidism and ophthalmopathy. V was pared by 0 bases and J by 8 bases, with 16 bases between. Germline values: CDR1 SGHTA, CDR2 FQGNSA. This CDR3 region has 15 residues. RNA transcripts gave rise to amplified TCR beta CDR3 regions. Researchers ran a first-round RT-PCR on the TCR CDR3 using the HTBI primer set. Via MiXCR, TCRdb re-called the multiplex PCR reads, giving one row per CDR3 protein. The sample has under 500,000 distinct CDR3 sequences, around an eighth seen once. This receptor was obtained from a man aged 50 to 60 with Graves' ophthalmopathy. The sequenced material came from blood. The genes are TRBV7-2 and TRBJ1-2; D is uncertain. The chain's CDR3 is CASSLASRSFRGYTF. Written as DNA, the CDR3 is TGTGCCAGCAGCTTAGCTTCGCGCTCGTTCCGCGGCTACACCTTC.